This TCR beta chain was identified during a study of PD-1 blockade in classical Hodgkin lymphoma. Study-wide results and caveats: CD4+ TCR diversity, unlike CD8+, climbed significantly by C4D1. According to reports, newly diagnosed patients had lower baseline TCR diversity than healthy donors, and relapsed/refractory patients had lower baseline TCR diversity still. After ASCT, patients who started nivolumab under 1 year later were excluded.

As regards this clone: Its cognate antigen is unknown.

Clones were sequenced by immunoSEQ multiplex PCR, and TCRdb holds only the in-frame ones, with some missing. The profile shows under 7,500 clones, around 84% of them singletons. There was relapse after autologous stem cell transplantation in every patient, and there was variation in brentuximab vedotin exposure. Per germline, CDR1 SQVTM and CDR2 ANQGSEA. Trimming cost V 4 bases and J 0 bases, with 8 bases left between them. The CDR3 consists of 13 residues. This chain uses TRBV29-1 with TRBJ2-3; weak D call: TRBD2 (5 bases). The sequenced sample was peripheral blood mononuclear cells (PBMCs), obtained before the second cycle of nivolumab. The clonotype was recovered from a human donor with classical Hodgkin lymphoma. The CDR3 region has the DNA TGCAGCGTTGTTCGAGGGAGCACAGATACGCAGTATTTT. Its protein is CSVVRGSTDTQYF.